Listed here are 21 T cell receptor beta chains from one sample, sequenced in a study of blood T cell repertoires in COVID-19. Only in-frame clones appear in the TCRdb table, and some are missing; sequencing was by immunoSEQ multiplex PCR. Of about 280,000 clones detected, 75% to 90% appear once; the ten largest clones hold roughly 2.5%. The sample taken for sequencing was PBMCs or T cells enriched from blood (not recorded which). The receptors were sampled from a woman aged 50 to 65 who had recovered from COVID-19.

The CDR3 sequence is CASSLGTEAFF. CDR3 coding DNA: TGTGCCAGCTCCCTAGGCACTGAAGCTTTCTTT. The chain has TRBV18 and TRBJ1-1; no definite D call. V shed 6 bases and J shed 4 bases, with 6 bases lying between them. There are 11 residues in the CDR3. CDR1 KGHSH and CDR2 LQKENI come from the germline V gene.

The CDR3: CASSFRTGFEKLFF. CDR3 DNA sequence: TGTGCCAGCAGCTTCCGGACAGGGTTTGAAAAACTGTTTTTT. The chain carries TRBV3-1 (or the pseudogene TRBV3-2) and TRBJ1-4; TRBD1 matches at 8 bases. The germline gives CDR1 LGHDT, CDR2 YNNKEL (reference sequence). The trim removed 5 bases at V and 7 bases at J, leaving 6 bases unmatched. This CDR3 contains 14 residues.

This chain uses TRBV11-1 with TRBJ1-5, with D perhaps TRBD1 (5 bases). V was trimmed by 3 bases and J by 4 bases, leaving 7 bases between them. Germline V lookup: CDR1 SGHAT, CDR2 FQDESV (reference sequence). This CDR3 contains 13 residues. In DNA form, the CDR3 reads TGTGCCAGCAGCTTCGGGGGGAATCAGCCCCAGCATTTT. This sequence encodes CASSFGGNQPQHF.

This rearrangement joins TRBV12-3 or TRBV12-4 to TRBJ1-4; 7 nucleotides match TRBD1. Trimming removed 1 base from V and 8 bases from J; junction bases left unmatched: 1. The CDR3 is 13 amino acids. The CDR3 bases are TGTGCCAGCAGTTTAGACAGGGGAGAAAAACTGTTTTTT. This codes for CASSLDRGEKLFF.

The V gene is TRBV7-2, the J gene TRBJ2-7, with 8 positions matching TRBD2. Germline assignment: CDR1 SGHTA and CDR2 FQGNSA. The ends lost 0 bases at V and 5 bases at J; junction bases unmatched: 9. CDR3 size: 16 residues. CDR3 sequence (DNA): TGTGCCAGCAGCTTAGCGTGGGCGGGGGGCCGCGACGAGCAGTACTTC. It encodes CASSLAWAGGRDEQYF.

CDR3 in DNA: TGTGCCAGCAGCGAGGGTAATTCACCCCTCCACTTT. It yields the protein CASSEGNSPLHF. The chain couples TRBV28 to TRBJ1-6; D not resolved. CDR1 and CDR2 (germline): MDHEN, SYDVKM. Trimming removed 6 bases from V and 6 bases from J, with 6 bases in between. This CDR3 comprises 12 residues. Combining the CDR3 with reference TRBV28 and TRBJ1-6 gives the whole variable domain DVKVTQSSRYLVKRTGEKVFLECVQDMDHENMFWYRQDPGLGLRLIYFSYDVKMKEKGDIPEGYSVSREKKERFSLILESASTNQTSMYLCASSEGNSPLHFGNGTRLTVT.

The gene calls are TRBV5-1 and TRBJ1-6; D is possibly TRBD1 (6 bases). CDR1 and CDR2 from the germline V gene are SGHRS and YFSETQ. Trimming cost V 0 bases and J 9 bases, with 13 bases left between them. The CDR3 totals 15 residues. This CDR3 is CASSLAGRTVSPLHF. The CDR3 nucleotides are TGCGCCAGCAGCTTGGCCGGTCGGACAGTTTCACCCCTCCACTTT.

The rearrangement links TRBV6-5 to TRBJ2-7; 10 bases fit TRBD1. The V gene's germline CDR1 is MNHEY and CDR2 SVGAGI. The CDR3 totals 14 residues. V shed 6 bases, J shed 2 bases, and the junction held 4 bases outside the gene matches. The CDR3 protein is CASRDRGPPYEQYF. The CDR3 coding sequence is TGTGCCAGCAGAGACAGGGGGCCCCCCTACGAGCAGTACTTC.

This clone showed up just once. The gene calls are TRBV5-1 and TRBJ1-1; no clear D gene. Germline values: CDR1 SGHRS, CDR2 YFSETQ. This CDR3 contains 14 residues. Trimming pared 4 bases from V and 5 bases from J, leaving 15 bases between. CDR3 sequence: CASSRRMVGTEAFF. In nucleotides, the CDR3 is TGCGCCAGCAGCCGGAGGATGGTGGGGACTGAAGCTTTCTTT.

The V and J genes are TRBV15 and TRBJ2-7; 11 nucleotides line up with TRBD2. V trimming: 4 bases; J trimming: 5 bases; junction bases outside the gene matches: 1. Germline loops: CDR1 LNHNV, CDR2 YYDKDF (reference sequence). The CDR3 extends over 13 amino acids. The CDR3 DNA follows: TGTGCCACCAGCATAGCGGGGGGGAACGAGCAGTACTTC. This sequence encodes CATSIAGGNEQYF. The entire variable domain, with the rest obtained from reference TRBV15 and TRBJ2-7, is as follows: DAMVIQNPRYQVTQFGKPVTLSCSQTLNHNVMYWYQQKSSQAPKLLFHYYDKDFNNEADTPDNFQSRRPNTSFCFLDIRSPGLGDTAMYLCATSIAGGNEQYFGPGTRLTVT.

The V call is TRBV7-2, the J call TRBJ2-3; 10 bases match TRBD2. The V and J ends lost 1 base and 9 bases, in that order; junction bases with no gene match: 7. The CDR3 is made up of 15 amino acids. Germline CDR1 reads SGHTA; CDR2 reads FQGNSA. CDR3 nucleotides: TGTGCCAGCAGCTTAGGGACTAGCGGTCCTCAGACGCAGTATTTT. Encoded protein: CASSLGTSGPQTQYF.

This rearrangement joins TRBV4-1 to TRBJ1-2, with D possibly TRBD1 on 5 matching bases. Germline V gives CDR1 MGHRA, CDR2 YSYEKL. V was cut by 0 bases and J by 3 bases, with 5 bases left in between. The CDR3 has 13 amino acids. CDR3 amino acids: CASSQEQDYGYTF. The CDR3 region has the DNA TGCGCCAGCAGCCAAGAACAGGACTATGGCTACACCTTC.

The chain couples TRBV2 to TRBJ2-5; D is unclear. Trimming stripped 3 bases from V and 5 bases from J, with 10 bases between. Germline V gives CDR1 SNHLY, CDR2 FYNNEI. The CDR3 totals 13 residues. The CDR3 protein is CASSDQVLETQYF. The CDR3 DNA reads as TGTGCCAGCAGTGACCAGGTCTTGGAGACCCAGTACTTC.

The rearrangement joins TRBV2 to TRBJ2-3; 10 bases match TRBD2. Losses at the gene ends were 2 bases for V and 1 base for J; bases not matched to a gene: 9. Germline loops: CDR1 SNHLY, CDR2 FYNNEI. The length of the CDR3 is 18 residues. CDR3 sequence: CASSEPSGGQWGTDTQYF. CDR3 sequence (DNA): TGTGCCAGCAGTGAACCTAGCGGGGGACAATGGGGCACAGATACGCAGTATTTT.

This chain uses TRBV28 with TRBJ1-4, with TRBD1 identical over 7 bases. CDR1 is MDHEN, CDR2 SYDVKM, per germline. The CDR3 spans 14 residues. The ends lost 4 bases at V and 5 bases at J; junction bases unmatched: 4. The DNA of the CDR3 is TGTGCCAGCAGTTGGGGACAGAAAAATGAAAAACTGTTTTTT. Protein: CASSWGQKNEKLFF.

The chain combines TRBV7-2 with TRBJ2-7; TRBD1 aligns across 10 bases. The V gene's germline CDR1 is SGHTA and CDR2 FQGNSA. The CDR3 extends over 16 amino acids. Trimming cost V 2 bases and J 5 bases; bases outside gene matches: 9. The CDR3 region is CASSLSWTGGFNEQYF. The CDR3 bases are TGTGCCAGCAGCTTAAGTTGGACAGGGGGATTCAACGAGCAGTACTTC.

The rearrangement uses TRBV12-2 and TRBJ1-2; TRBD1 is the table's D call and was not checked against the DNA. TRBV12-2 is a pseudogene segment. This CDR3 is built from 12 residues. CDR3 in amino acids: CASRSDIGGYTF. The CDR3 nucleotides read TGTGCAAGTCGCTCAGACATCGGTGGCTACACCTTC.

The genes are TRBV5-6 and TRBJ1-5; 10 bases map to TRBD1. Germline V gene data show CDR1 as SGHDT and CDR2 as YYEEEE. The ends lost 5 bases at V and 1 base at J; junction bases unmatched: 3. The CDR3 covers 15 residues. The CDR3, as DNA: TGTGCCAGCAGTCGGGGACAGGGGAGCAATCAGCCCCAGCATTTT. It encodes CASSRGQGSNQPQHF.

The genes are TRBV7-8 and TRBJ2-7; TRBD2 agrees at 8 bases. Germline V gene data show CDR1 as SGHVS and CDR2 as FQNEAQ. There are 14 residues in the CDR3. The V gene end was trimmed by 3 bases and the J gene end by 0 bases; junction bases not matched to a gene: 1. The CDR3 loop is CASSFSGNSYEQYF. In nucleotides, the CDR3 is TGTGCCAGCAGCTTTAGCGGGAACTCCTACGAGCAGTACTTC. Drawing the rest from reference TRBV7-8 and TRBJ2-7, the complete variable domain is GAGVSQSPRYKVAKRGQDVALRCDPISGHVSLFWYQQALGQGPEFLTYFQNEAQLDKSGLPSDRFFAERPEGSVSTLKIQRTQQEDSAVYLCASSFSGNSYEQYFGPGTRLTVT.

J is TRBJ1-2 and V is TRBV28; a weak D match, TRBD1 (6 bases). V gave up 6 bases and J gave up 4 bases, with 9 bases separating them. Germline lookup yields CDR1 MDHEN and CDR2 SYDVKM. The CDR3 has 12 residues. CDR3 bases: TGTGCCAGCAGACAGGGTGTCTATGGCTACACCTTC. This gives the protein CASRQGVYGYTF.

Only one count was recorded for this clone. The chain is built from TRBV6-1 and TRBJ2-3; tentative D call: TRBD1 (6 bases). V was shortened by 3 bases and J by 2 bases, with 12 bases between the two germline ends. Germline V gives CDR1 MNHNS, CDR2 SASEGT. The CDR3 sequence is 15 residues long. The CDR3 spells CASSETGDSTDTQYF. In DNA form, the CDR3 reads TGTGCCAGCAGTGAGACAGGTGATTCCACAGATACGCAGTATTTT.